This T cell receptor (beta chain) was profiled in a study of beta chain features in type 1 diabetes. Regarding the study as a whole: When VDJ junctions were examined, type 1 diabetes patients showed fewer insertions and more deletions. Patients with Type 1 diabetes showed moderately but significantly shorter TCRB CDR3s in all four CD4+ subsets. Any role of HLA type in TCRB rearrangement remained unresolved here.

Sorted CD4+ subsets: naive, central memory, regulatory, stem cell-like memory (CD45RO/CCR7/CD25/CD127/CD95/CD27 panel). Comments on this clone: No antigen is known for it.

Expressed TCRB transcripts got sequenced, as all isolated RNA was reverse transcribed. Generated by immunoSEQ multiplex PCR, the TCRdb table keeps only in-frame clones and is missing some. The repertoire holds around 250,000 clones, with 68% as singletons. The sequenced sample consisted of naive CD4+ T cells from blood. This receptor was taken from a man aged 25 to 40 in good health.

The CDR3 DNA is TGTGCCTGGAGTGGGGAAGAGCAGTACTTC. Translation gives CAWSGEEQYF. The chain combines TRBV30 with TRBJ2-7; D is unresolved. Germline V CDR1 and CDR2: GTSNPN, SVGIG (reference sequence). V shed 1 base and J shed 7 bases, with 5 bases lying between them. This CDR3 has 10 amino acids.